One and the same sample provided the 27 T cell receptor beta chains below, sequenced in a study of T cells expressing NK-cell markers. TCRdb reprocessed the 5' RACE reads and keeps a single row for each CDR3 protein, giving no DNA. The sample has some 110,000 distinct CDR3 sequences. The source material was blood T cells: a sorted CD56 or NKG2C T cell subset, CD4+ or CD8+ T cells, or bulk PBMC T cells (not recorded which). These receptors were taken from a woman aged 18-69 years in good health.

The genes are TRBV25-1 and TRBJ2-7; as DNA is missing, the TRBD2 call by TCRdb cannot be tested. The length of the CDR3 is 14 residues. Germline CDR1 MGHDK, CDR2 SYGVNS. Here the CDR3 reads CASSWTSGNYEQYF.

The chain links TRBV4-1 to TRBJ2-3; TCRdb reports TRBD1, a call that lacks DNA to check it against. Germline V gives CDR1 MGHRA, CDR2 YSYEKL. The CDR3 totals 16 residues. The CDR3 loop is CASSQESGTNTDTQYF.

This chain links TRBV24-1 with TRBJ2-3; TCRdb picks TRBD1, but there is no DNA to check that call. CDR3 length equals 18 residues. Germline-derived CDR1 and CDR2 are KGHDR and SFDVKD. The CDR3: CATELRDSSFSRTDTQYF.

The chain joins TRBV20-1 to TRBJ1-1. The CDR3 is 13 amino acids. Germline CDR1 DFQATT, CDR2 SNEGSKA (reference sequence). This CDR3 reads CSVQATVNTEAFF.

This rearrangement joins TRBV11-2 to TRBJ2-1; the TCRdb D gene call, TRBD2, has no DNA to confirm it. The CDR3 extends over 16 amino acids. Germline V gene sequence: CDR1 SGHAT, CDR2 FQNNGV. CDR3 amino acids: CASSFSSPGPGNEQFF.

This chain uses TRBV27 with TRBJ2-1; TCRdb's D call of TRBD1 is untestable without DNA. In germline, CDR1 is MNHEY, CDR2 SMNVEV (reference sequence). The CDR3 covers 18 residues. The CDR3 spells CASSPPPGANSPYNEQFF.

The CDR3 protein is CASSSAGRFYNEQFF. This chain links TRBV28 with TRBJ2-1. CDR3 length equals 15 residues. The V gene's germline CDR1 is MDHEN and CDR2 SYDVKM. The full variable domain, with the rest looked up from reference TRBV28 and TRBJ2-1, is DVKVTQSSRYLVKRTGEKVFLECVQDMDHENMFWYRQDPGLGLRLIYFSYDVKMKEKGDIPEGYSVSREKKERFSLILESASTNQTSMYLCASSSAGRFYNEQFFGPGTRLTVL.

The chain employs TRBV27 and TRBJ2-2; the D call of TRBD2 rests on TCRdb alone, since no DNA is present to check it. Looked up from germline, CDR1 is MNHEY and CDR2 is SMNVEV (reference sequence). This CDR3 region has 15 residues. The CDR3 protein is CASSRPGEGTGELFF.

This sequence joins TRBV7-9 and TRBJ2-3. Germline V gives CDR1 SEHNR, CDR2 FQNEAQ (reference sequence). The CDR3 contains 12 residues. CDR3 in amino acids: CASSPNTDTQYF.

The CDR3 sequence: CASRYLGSDEQFF. The V call is TRBV5-4, the J call TRBJ2-1. The CDR3 is 13 amino acids. Germline V gives CDR1 SGHNT, CDR2 YYREEE (reference sequence).

This chain's CDR3 is CASSLTATSYEQYF. The chain joins TRBV12-3 or TRBV12-4 to TRBJ2-7. The CDR3 has 14 residues.

The chain carries TRBV30 and TRBJ2-1; TCRdb lists TRBD1, though no DNA is available to test this call. Germline V gives CDR1 GTSNPN, CDR2 SVGIG (reference sequence). This CDR3 is built from 15 residues. CDR3 amino acids: CAWSVLGGTNNEQFF. Complete variable domain (other parts from reference TRBV30 and TRBJ2-1): SQTIHQWPATLVQPVGSPLSLECTVEGTSNPNLYWYRQAAGRGLQLLFYSVGIGQISSEVPQNLSASRPQDRQFILSSKKLLLSDSGFYLCAWSVLGGTNNEQFFGPGTRLTVL.

The J gene is TRBJ1-1, the V gene TRBV27; TCRdb calls TRBD1, which cannot be checked without DNA. Germline V gene data show CDR1 as MNHEY and CDR2 as SMNVEV (reference sequence). The CDR3 runs 13 residues. This chain's CDR3 is CASSRTGGTEAFF.

The rearrangement uses TRBV27 and TRBJ2-1; TCRdb returns TRBD1, unconfirmable since there is no DNA. The CDR3 totals 13 residues. CDR1 and CDR2 (germline): MNHEY, SMNVEV (reference sequence). The CDR3: CASSWTGGNEQFF.

The rearrangement links TRBV27 to TRBJ2-3; TCRdb outputs TRBD1, but without DNA this stays unchecked. CDR3 length: 15 residues. The germline V gene has CDR1 MNHEY and CDR2 SMNVEV (reference sequence). The CDR3 region is CASSLWGQGTDTQYF.

The V call is TRBV15, the J call TRBJ2-7. CDR1 LNHNV and CDR2 YYDKDF come from the germline V gene (reference sequence). The CDR3 is 13 amino acids. The CDR3 region is CATSVDGTYEQYF.

The chain recombines TRBV12-3 or TRBV12-4 with TRBJ2-7; there is no DNA to check the TCRdb D call of TRBD2. This CDR3 is built from 14 residues. The CDR3 loop is CASSFGTSGYEQYF.

The V gene is TRBV23-1, the J gene TRBJ2-1; TCRdb gives TRBD1 as the D gene, but with no DNA this cannot be confirmed. TRBV23-1 is an ORF, and what it does is uncertain. This CDR3 is 13 amino acids long. CDR3: CASSRQPLPEQFF.

V and J are TRBV16 and TRBJ1-1; TCRdb outputs TRBD1, but without DNA this stays unchecked. The CDR3 runs 13 residues. CDR1 and CDR2 from the germline V gene are KGHSY and FQNENV. CDR3 in amino acids: CASSRGENTEAFF.

The chain links TRBV12-3 or TRBV12-4 to TRBJ2-1; TCRdb's D gene call, TRBD1, goes unchecked for lack of DNA. The CDR3 contains 15 residues. Here the CDR3 reads CASSPTRGTYNEQFF.

The chain recombines TRBV5-1 with TRBJ1-6; TCRdb lists TRBD1, though no DNA is available to test this call. The CDR3 loop spans 14 amino acids. Germline CDR1 reads SGHRS; CDR2 reads YFSETQ. The CDR3: CASKYDKAVGALHF.

The chain has TRBV19 and TRBJ2-3; TCRdb's D call of TRBD2 is untestable without DNA. This CDR3 is 13 amino acids long. The germline CDR1 and CDR2 sequences are LNHDA and SQIVND (reference sequence). The CDR3 protein is CASGTRAADTQYF.

J is TRBJ2-2 and V is TRBV7-2; TCRdb reports TRBD2, a call that lacks DNA to check it against. CDR1 and CDR2 from the germline V gene are SGHTA and FQGNSA. The CDR3 has 14 amino acids. CDR3 loop: CASSLVSNTGELFF.

J is TRBJ2-7 and V is TRBV19; TCRdb proposes TRBD1, but this gene call is untestable without DNA. From germline, CDR1 is LNHDA and CDR2 SQIVND (reference sequence). The CDR3 extends over 12 amino acids. CDR3 residues: CASSGTGHEQYF.

The V and J genes are TRBV6-1 and TRBJ2-3. The CDR3 runs to 13 residues. The germline V gene encodes CDR1 MNHNS and CDR2 SASEGT. CDR3 amino acids: CAATRTITDTQYF.

The V call is TRBV20-1, the J call TRBJ2-3. Germline CDR1 DFQATT, CDR2 SNEGSKA (reference sequence). The CDR3 has 12 amino acids. CDR3: CSARATTDTQYF.

The chain employs TRBV7-9 and TRBJ2-1; checking the TCRdb D call of TRBD2 is not possible without DNA. Germline lookup yields CDR1 SEHNR and CDR2 FQNEAQ (reference sequence). The CDR3 runs 15 residues. CDR3 residues: CASSDTSGRDNEQFF.